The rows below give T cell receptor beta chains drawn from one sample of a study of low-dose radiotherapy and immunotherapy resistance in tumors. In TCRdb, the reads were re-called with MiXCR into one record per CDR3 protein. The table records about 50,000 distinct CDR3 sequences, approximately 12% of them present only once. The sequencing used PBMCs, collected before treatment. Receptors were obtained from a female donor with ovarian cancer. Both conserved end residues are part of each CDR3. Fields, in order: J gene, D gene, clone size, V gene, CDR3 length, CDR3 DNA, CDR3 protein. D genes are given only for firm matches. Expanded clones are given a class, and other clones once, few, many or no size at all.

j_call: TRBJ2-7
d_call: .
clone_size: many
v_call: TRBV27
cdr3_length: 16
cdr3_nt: TGTGCCAGCAGTTTAATCCAGGGGGGATCCCACTACGAGCAGTACTTC
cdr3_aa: CASSLIQGGSHYEQYF

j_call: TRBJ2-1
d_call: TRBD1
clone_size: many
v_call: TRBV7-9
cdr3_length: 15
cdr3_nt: TGTGCCAGCAGCCCAGTACAGGGGACCTACAATGAGCAGTTCTTC
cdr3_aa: CASSPVQGTYNEQFF

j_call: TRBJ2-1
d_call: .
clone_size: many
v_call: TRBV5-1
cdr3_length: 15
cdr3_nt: TGCGCCAGCAGCGGGCTTCAGAGCTCCTACAATGAGCAGTTCTTC
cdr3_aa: CASSGLQSSYNEQFF

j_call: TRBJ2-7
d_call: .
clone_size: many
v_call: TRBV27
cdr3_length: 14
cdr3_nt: TGTGCCAGCAGTTTGGGCCAGGGGACGTACGAGCAGTACTTC
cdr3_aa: CASSLGQGTYEQYF

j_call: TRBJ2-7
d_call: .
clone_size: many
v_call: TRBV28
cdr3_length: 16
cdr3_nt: TGTGCCAGCAGTTTAGGGCAGGGCCGGGCGGTGGGGGAGCAGTACTTC
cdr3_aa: CASSLGQGRAVGEQYF

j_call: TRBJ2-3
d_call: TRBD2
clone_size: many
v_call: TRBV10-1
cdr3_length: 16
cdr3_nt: TGCGCCAGCAGTGAGTCCGGGACTAGCGCCACAGATACGCAGTATTTT
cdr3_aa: CASSESGTSATDTQYF

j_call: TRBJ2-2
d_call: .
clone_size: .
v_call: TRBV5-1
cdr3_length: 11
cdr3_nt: TGCGCCAGCAGCTTGGAAGGGGAGCTGTTTTTT
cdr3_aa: CASSLEGELFF

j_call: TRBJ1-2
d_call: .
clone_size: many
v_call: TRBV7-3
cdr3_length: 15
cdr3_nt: TGTGCCAGCAGCTTTGGCTGGGTTCGTGACTATGGCTACACCTTC
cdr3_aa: CASSFGWVRDYGYTF

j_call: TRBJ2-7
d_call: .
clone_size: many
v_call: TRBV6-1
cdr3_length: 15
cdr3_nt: TGTGCCAGCAGTAGGGGGATCAGTGAATTCTACGAGCAGTACTTC
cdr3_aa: CASSRGISEFYEQYF

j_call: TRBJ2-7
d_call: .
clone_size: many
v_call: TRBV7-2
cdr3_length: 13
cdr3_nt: TGTGCCAGCAGCTTGGGCATATCCTACGAGCAGTACTTC
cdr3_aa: CASSLGISYEQYF

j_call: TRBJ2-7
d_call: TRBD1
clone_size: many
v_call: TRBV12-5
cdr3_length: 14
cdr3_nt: TGTGCTAGTGCCAAGGACAGGGGAGGCTACGAGCAGTACTTC
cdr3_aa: CASAKDRGGYEQYF

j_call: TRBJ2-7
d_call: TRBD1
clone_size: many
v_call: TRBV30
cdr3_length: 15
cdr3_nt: TGTGCCTGGAGTACCGGGACAGGGTACAACTACGAGCAGTACTTC
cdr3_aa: CAWSTGTGYNYEQYF

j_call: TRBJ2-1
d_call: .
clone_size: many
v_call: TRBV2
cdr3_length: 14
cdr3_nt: TGTGCCAGCAAGGAGGGGCCCTCCTACAATGAGCAGTTCTTC
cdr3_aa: CASKEGPSYNEQFF

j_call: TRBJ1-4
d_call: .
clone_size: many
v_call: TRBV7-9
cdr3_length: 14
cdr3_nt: TGTGCCAGCAGCTTAATGGCGACTAATGAAAAACTGTTTTTT
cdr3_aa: CASSLMATNEKLFF

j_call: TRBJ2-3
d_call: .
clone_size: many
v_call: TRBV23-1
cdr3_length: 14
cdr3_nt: TGCGCCAGCAGTCAATTGGGGCGCACAGATACGCAGTATTTT
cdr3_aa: CASSQLGRTDTQYF

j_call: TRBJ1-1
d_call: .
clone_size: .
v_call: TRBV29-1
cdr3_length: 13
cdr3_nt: TGCAGCGTTGAAATCCAGGAGGACACTGAAGCTTTCTTT
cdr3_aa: CSVEIQEDTEAFF

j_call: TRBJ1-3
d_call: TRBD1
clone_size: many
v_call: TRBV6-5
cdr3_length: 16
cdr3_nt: TGTGCCAGCAGTATCACCGACAGGGCTTCTGGAAACACCATATATTTT
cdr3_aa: CASSITDRASGNTIYF

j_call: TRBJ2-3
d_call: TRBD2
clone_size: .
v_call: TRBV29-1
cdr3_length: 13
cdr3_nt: TGCAGCCTTAGCGGGACCTACACAGATACGCAGTATTTT
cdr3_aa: CSLSGTYTDTQYF

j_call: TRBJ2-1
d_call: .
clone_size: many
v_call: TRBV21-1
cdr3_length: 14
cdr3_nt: TGTGCCAGGCCCACTAGCGGCACTTACAATGAGCAGTTCTTC
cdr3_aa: CARPTSGTYNEQFF

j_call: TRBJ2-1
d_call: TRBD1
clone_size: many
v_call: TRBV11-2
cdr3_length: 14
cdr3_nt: TGTGCCAGCAGCACCGACAGGGGGGTCAATGAGCAGTTCTTC
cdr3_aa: CASSTDRGVNEQFF

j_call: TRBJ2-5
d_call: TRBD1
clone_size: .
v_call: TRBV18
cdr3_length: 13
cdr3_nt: TGTGCCAGCTCACCGACAGGGAAAGAGACCCAGTACTTC
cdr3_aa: CASSPTGKETQYF

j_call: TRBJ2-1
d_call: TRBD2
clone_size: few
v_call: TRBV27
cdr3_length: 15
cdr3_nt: TGTGCCAGCAGTTTGGGGGGGACCCCCGGCAATGAGCAGTTCTTC
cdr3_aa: CASSLGGTPGNEQFF

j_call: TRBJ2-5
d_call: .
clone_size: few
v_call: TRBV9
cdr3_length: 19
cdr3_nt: TGTGCCAGCAGCAGCGCGGAGGCCCCAGGGGGGCGCTTTGGAGAGACCCAGTACTTC
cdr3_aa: CASSSAEAPGGRFGETQYF

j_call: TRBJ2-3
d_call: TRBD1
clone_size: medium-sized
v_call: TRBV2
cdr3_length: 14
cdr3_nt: TGTGCCAGCAGTTGGACAGGTGGCACAGATACGCAGTATTTT
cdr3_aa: CASSWTGGTDTQYF

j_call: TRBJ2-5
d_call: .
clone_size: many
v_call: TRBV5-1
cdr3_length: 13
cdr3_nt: TGCGCCAGCAGTCCGGGGAACCAAGAGACCCAGTACTTC
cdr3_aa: CASSPGNQETQYF

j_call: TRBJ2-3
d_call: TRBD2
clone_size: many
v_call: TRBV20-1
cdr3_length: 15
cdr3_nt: TGCAGTGCCCCACTGACTAGCGGGGGCACAGATACGCAGTATTTT
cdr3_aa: CSAPLTSGGTDTQYF

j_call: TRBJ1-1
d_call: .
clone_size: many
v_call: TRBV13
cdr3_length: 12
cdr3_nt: TGTGCCAGCAGTGGAGACAGAAACGAAGCTTTCTTT
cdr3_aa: CASSGDRNEAFF

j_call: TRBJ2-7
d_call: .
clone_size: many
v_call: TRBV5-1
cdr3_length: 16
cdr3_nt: TGCGCCAGCAGCTTGGGCCTGACTAGTTTATCCTACGAGCAGTACTTC
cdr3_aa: CASSLGLTSLSYEQYF

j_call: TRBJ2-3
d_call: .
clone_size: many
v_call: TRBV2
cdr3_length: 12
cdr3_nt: TGTGCCAGCGAGCCGAACCGAGATACGCAGTATTTT
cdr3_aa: CASEPNRDTQYF

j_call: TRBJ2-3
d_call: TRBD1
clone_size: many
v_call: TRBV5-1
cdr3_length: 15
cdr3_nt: TGCGCCAGCAGCTTCACCAGGGGGATCACAGATACGCAGTATTTT
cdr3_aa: CASSFTRGITDTQYF

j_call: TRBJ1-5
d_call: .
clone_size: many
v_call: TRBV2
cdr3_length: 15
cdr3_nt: TGTGCCAGCAGTAGGGTCGGGGCGGCGGAATCGCCCCAGCATTTT
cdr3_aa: CASSRVGAAESPQHF

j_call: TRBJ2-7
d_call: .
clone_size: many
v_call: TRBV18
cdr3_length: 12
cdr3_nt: TGTGCCAGCTCGACGGACGGCTACGAGCAGTACTTC
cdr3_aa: CASSTDGYEQYF

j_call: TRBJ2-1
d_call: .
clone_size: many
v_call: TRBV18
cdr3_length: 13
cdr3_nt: TGTGCCAGCTCACACTCACAGGAGCTTGAGCAGTTCTTC
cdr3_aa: CASSHSQELEQFF

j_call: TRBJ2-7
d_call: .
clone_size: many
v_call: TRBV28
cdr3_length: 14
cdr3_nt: TGTGCCAGCCAGGATGGAGGGTCCCACTACGAGCAGTACTTC
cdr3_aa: CASQDGGSHYEQYF

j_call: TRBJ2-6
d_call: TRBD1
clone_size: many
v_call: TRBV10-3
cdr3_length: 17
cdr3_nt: TGTGCCATCAGTACCGGGACAGGGGCCTCTGGGGCCAACGTCCTGACTTTC
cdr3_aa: CAISTGTGASGANVLTF

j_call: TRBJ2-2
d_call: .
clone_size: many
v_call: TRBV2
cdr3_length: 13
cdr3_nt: TGTGCCAGCAGTGAAGATGGCGCCGGGGAGCTGTTTTTT
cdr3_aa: CASSEDGAGELFF

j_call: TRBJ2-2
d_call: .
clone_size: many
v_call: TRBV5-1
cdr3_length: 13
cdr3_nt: TGCGCCAGCAGCTTGGACGCGACCGGGGAGCTGTTTTTT
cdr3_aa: CASSLDATGELFF

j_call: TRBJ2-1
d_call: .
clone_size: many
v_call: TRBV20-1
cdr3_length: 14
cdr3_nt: TGCAGTACAGACAACAGGGCCTCCTACAATGAGCAGTTCTTC
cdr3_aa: CSTDNRASYNEQFF

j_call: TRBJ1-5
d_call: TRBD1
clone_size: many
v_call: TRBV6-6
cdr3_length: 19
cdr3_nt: TGTGCCAGCAGTTACGGGACCGGGACAGGGGTCGGTTTAAATCAGCCCCAGCATTTT
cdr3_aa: CASSYGTGTGVGLNQPQHF

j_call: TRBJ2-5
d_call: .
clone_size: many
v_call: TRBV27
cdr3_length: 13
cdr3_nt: TGTGCCAGCAGTTCATCATGGCCAGAGACCCAGTACTTC
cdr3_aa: CASSSSWPETQYF

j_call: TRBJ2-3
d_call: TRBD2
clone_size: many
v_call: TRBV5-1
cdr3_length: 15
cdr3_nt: TGCGCCAGCAGCTTGGCAGGACTAGGCACAGATACGCAGTATTTT
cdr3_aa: CASSLAGLGTDTQYF

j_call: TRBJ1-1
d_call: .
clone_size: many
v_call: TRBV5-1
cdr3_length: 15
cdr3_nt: TGCGCCAGCAGCTTGGGAGTTGGAGGGCCCACTGAAGCTTTCTTT
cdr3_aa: CASSLGVGGPTEAFF

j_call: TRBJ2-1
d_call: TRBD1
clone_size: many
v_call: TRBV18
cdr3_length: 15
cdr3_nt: TGTGCCAGCTCACCGACAGGGGCGAAGGACAATGAGCAGTTCTTC
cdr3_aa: CASSPTGAKDNEQFF

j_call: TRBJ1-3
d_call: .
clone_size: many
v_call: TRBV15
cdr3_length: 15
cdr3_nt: TGTGCCACCAGCAGCCGGCGGAGGTACGAAAACACCATATATTTT
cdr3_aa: CATSSRRRYENTIYF

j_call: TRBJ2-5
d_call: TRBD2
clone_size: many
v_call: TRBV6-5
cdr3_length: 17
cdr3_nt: TGTGCCAGCAGTTACTGGCTAGCGGGGGGCTATATAGAGACCCAGTACTTC
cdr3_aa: CASSYWLAGGYIETQYF

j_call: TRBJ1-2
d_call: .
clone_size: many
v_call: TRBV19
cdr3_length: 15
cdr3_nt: TGTGCCAGTAGCCGGGATCAAATTCGGGACTATGGCTACACCTTC
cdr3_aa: CASSRDQIRDYGYTF

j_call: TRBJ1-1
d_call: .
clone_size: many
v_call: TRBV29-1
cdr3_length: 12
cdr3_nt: TGCAGCGTTGAAGATGGGGAGACTGAAGCTTTCTTT
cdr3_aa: CSVEDGETEAFF

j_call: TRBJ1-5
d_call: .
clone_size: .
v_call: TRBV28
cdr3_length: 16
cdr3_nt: TGTGCCAGCAGCCCGGGGGGCCGGGATAGCAATCAGCCCCAGCATTTT
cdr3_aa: CASSPGGRDSNQPQHF

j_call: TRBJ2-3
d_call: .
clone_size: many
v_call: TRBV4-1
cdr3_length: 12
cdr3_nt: TGCGCCAGCAGCCTGCCGGCAGATACGCAGTATTTT
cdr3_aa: CASSLPADTQYF

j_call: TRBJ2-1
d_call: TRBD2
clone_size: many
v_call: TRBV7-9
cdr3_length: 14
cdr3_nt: TGCGCCAGCAGCTTGGGGGGGACTAGCGATGAGCAGTTCTTC
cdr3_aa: CASSLGGTSDEQFF

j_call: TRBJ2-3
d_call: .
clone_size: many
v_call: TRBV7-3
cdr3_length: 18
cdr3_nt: TGTGCCAGCAGCTTAATCGGGTCCCTATCCCCTCGGGCAGACACGCAGTATTTT
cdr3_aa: CASSLIGSLSPRADTQYF

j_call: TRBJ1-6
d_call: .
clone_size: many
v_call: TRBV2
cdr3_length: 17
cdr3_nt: TGTGCCAGCAGTGACCTCTACATTGGCTCCTATAATTCACCCCTCCACTTT
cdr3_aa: CASSDLYIGSYNSPLHF

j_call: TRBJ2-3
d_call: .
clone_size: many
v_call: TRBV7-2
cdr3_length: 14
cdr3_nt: TGTGCCAGCAGCCCCCCTAGTTTCCCAGATACGCAGTATTTT
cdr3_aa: CASSPPSFPDTQYF

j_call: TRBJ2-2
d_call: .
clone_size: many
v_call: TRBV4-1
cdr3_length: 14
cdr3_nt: TGCGCCAGCAGCCAAGTAAGATACCTCGGGGAGCTGTTTTTT
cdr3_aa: CASSQVRYLGELFF

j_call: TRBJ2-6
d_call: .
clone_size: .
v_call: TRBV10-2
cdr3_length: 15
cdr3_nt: TGCGCCAGCAGTGAGTCGTCCGCCTGGGCCAACGTCCTGACTTTC
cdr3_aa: CASSESSAWANVLTF

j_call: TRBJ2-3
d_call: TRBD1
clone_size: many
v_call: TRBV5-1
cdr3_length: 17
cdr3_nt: TGTGCCAGCAGCACCCCCCTCGGGGACAGGGGGCCGGATACGCAGTATTTT
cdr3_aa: CASSTPLGDRGPDTQYF

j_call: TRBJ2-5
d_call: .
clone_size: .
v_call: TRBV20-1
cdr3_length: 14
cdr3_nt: TGCAGTGCTACCGAAATCGGGGTTCGGGAGACCCAGTACTTC
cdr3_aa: CSATEIGVRETQYF

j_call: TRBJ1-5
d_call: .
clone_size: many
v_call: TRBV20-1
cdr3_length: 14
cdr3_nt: TGCAGTGCTGGAACGGGGGGCAGCAATCAGCCCCAGCATTTT
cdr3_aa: CSAGTGGSNQPQHF

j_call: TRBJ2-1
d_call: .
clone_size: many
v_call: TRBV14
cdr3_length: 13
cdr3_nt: TGTGCCAGCAGCCCACGGGGGAGTGATGAGCAGTTCTTC
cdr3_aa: CASSPRGSDEQFF